Shown below are 18 T cell receptor beta chains from a single sample sequenced in a study of blood T cells in healthy people across ages. A second PCR, run for about 7 to 11 cycles, used a sample-barcoded 5' primer plus a J-beta primer mix. TCRdb reprocessed the 5' RACE reads with MiXCR, giving one entry per CDR3 protein. This sample has 700,000 to 900,000 distinct CDR3 sequences; about 26% occur once, and the top ten carry under 3%. The sample was also reused in another study, on T cells of mothers and their children.

Sequenced input: blood. The receptor source for this set is a boy between 10 and 17 years old in good health.

This clonotype was seen a few times. The V and J genes are TRBV10-3 and TRBJ1-1; D remains unclear. Germline V gene lookup returns CDR1 ENHRY and CDR2 SYGVKD. Trimming removed 8 bases at V and 0 bases at J, with 10 bases between. The CDR3 consists of 13 residues. The CDR3 bases are TGTGCCATCGGGGAAAGGATGAACACTGAAGCTTTCTTT. Translating gives CAIGERMNTEAFF.

The V and J genes are TRBV29-1 and TRBJ2-7; D is uncertain. Germline V gives CDR1 SQVTM, CDR2 ANQGSEA. V was cut by 4 bases and J by 1 base, with 11 bases left in between. This CDR3 region has 13 residues. CDR3: CSVGRLLSYEQYF. Here the CDR3 DNA reads TGCAGCGTTGGAAGGCTACTATCCTACGAGCAGTACTTC.

This clonotype was observed a few times. The V and J genes are TRBV5-1 and TRBJ2-6; possibly TRBD2 for D (5 bases). CDR1 SGHRS and CDR2 YFSETQ come from the germline V gene. This CDR3 has 17 amino acids. V gave up 0 bases and J gave up 1 base, with 11 bases separating them. CDR3 sequence (DNA): TGCGCCAGCAGCTTGGGCCATGTAGCGTCTGGGGCCAACGTCCTGACTTTC. It encodes CASSLGHVASGANVLTF. Filled out from reference TRBV5-1 and TRBJ2-6, the complete variable domain reads KAGVTQTPRYLIKTRGQQVTLSCSPISGHRSVSWYQQTPGQGLQFLFEYFSETQRNKGNFPGRFSGRQFSNSRSEMNVSTLELGDSALYLCASSLGHVASGANVLTFGAGSRLTVL.

This chain connects TRBV28 to TRBJ2-1; tentative D call: TRBD1 (5 bases). This CDR3 region has 16 residues. V lost 2 bases and J lost 5, with 16 bases in between. Germline CDR1 is MDHEN and CDR2 is SYDVKM. The CDR3 DNA sequence: TGTGCCAGCAGTTTACTAGTCAGGGAATTGGACAATGAGCAGTTCTTC. It codes for CASSLLVRELDNEQFF.

This chain connects TRBV5-1 to TRBJ1-2; D may be TRBD1 (5 bases). This CDR3 is 14 amino acids long. Germline assignment: CDR1 SGHRS and CDR2 YFSETQ. V was clipped by 4 bases and J by 4 bases, with 14 bases between them. The CDR3 coding sequence is TGCGCCAGCAGCCCCGGGACGGTTGGCTATGGCTACACCTTC. Translation gives CASSPGTVGYGYTF.

The V and J genes are TRBV27 and TRBJ1-2; D perhaps matches TRBD1 (5 bases). Between the trimmed V and J ends, which lost 0 bases and 8 bases, there was a span of 13 bases. CDR1 is MNHEY and CDR2 is SMNVEV in the germline V gene (reference sequence). The CDR3 has 14 residues. CDR3 region: CASSLSSQGRGYTF. The CDR3, as DNA: TGTGCCAGCAGTTTATCGAGCCAGGGTCGAGGCTACACCTTC.

This clonotype was found once. The CDR3 DNA reads TGTGCCAGCAGCGTAGACCAACTGGTAATGGAGCAGTACTTC. Protein sequence: CASSVDQLVMEQYF. V is TRBV9 and J is TRBJ2-7; D ambiguous. Germline CDR1 is SGDLS and CDR2 is YYNGEE. Trimming pared 0 bases from V and 7 bases from J, leaving 14 bases between. The CDR3 is 14 amino acids.

This clonotype occurred a few times. The chain has TRBV3-1 and TRBJ1-1, with 10 bases identical to TRBD1. The germline V gene encodes CDR1 LGHDT and CDR2 YNNKEL (reference sequence). The CDR3 consists of 16 residues. After removal of 0 bases from V and 4 bases from J, the junction contained 5 bases not matched to a gene. The CDR3 coding sequence is TGTGCCAGCAGCCAAGATCCCTGGACAGGGGGCACTGAAGCTTTCTTT. Translating gives CASSQDPWTGGTEAFF.

The gene calls are TRBV30 and TRBJ1-2; D gene ambiguous. Trimming took off 3 bases at V and 8 bases at J, with 13 bases between the two ends. CDR3 size: 12 residues. CDR1 GTSNPN and CDR2 SVGIG come from the germline V gene (reference sequence). CDR3 sequence reads: CAWSLGWAGYTF. The DNA of the CDR3 is TGTGCCTGGAGCCTTGGATGGGCGGGCTACACCTTC. Together with reference TRBV30 and TRBJ1-2, the CDR3 gives the full variable domain: SQTIHQWPATLVQPVGSPLSLECTVEGTSNPNLYWYRQAAGRGLQLLFYSVGIGQISSEVPQNLSASRPQDRQFILSSKKLLLSDSGFYLCAWSLGWAGYTFGSGTRLTVV.

This clonotype has just a few counts. The chain links TRBV27 to TRBJ2-1, with unresolved D. The ends were cut back, 0 bases at V and 4 bases at J, with 10 bases in the middle. The CDR3 sequence is 15 residues long. Germline values: CDR1 MNHEY, CDR2 SMNVEV (reference sequence). In DNA form, the CDR3 reads TGTGCCAGCAGTTTATCCGCGACACGTTACAATGAGCAGTTCTTC. Translation gives CASSLSATRYNEQFF.

This clonotype was counted between two and nine times. V is TRBV2 and J is TRBJ2-5; maybe TRBD2 (7 bases). Near its end, the DNA agrees better with TRBJ2-1, so the J call may be wrong. In germline, CDR1 is SNHLY, CDR2 FYNNEI. This CDR3 comprises 13 residues. The CDR3, as DNA: TGTGCCAGCAGCAGAGGGGGGGAAAATGAGCAGTTCTTC. Its protein is CASSRGGENEQFF.

This clonotype was seen only a few times. The rearrangement joins TRBV12-3 or TRBV12-4 to TRBJ2-7; no clear D. With 3 bases removed from V and 3 bases from J, the gap between germline ends came to 9 bases. CDR3 length: 13 amino acids. CDR3 loop: CASSLTGRYEQYF. CDR3 sequence (DNA): TGTGCCAGCAGTTTGACGGGCCGCTACGAGCAGTACTTC.

Worth noting for this clonotype: A junction boundary mismatches the germline segment, possibly from a read error. This sequence joins TRBV20-1 and TRBJ1-2; maybe TRBD1 (5 bases). The length of the CDR3 is 11 residues. Germline CDR1 and CDR2: DFQATT and SNEGSKA (reference sequence). CDR3 protein: CSAGRGGVAFF. In DNA, the CDR3 is TGCAGTGCGGGACGGGGCGGGGTGGCCTTCTTC.

J is TRBJ1-2 and V is TRBV6-5; D not certain. Germline CDR1 is MNHEY and CDR2 is SVGAGI. Trimming pared 2 bases from V and 4 bases from J, leaving 14 bases between. CDR3 size: 15 residues. CDR3 bases: TGTGCCAGCAGTTACGAGTCGGCGGGTTTCTATGGCTACACCTTC. Protein: CASSYESAGFYGYTF.

This chain joins TRBV2 and TRBJ2-5; D is ambiguous. There are 13 residues in the CDR3. Germline V lookup: CDR1 SNHLY, CDR2 FYNNEI. Trimming stripped 4 bases from V and 4 bases from J, with 10 bases between. This CDR3 is CASSVDNRETQYF. For the CDR3, the DNA is TGTGCCAGCAGTGTTGACAATCGAGAGACCCAGTACTTC. The complete variable domain, with remaining parts taken from reference TRBV2 and TRBJ2-5, reads EPEVTQTPSHQVTQMGQEVILRCVPISNHLYFYWYRQILGQKVEFLVSFYNNEISEKSEIFDDQFSVERPDGSNFTLKIRSTKLEDSAMYFCASSVDNRETQYFGPGTRLLVL.

This clonotype appeared a few times. This chain joins TRBV20-1 and TRBJ2-5; D call uncertain. CDR1 is DFQATT and CDR2 is SNEGSKA in the germline V gene (reference sequence). The CDR3 spans 13 residues. The V gene lost 6 bases and the J gene lost 2 bases, with 13 bases spanning the gap. The CDR3 loop reads CSASRHAQETQYF. The CDR3 DNA reads as TGCAGTGCGAGCAGACACGCGCAAGAGACCCAGTACTTC.

Remarks on this clonotype: Without the conserved terminal phenylalanine or tryptophan, this CDR3 likely stems from a read error. This chain uses TRBV6-2 or TRBV6-3 with TRBJ2-4, with a possible D match to TRBD1 (6 bases). The V end lost 8 bases, the J end lost 2 bases, and 16 bases lay between the germline ends. The CDR3 spans 15 residues. CDR1 and CDR2 from the germline V gene are MNHEY and SVGEGT. The CDR3 loop is CASAQGGSTKNIQYL. The CDR3 coding sequence is TGTGCCAGCGCCCAAGGGGGAAGTACCAAAAACATTCAGTACCTC.

The CDR3 coding sequence is TGTGCTAGTGGTCAGTCCGGGGCGGTGGCCCAGTACTTC. Its protein product is CASGQSGAVAQYF. The chain is built from TRBV12-5 and TRBJ2-5; D may be TRBD1 or TRBD2 (5 bases each). Trimming removed 5 bases at V and 9 bases at J, with 16 bases between. The CDR3 has 13 amino acids. Germline V gene data show CDR1 as LGHNT and CDR2 as FRNRAP.